This T cell receptor beta chain was identified in a study of T-cell memory formation after mild COVID-19. Study context: Each donor largely had its own TCR clusters. General study points: There was no confirmation that second-wave clones peaking on day 37 were SARS-CoV-2 specific. Of the contracting clones, CD4+ ones lay mainly in CM and EM, and CD8+ ones in EMRA.

TCR alpha and TCR beta cDNA libraries with sample barcodes and UMIs came from 5'RACE using constant-segment primers. In TCRdb, the 5' RACE reads were re-called with MiXCR into one record per CDR3 protein. Found here are hundreds of thousands of distinct CDR3 sequences, 15% to 20% of them singletons; the top ten hold 20% to 25%. The CDR3 runs 14 residues. In this sample, this clonotype turned up a few times. What it binds is not known. The clonotype comes from a man aged 18 to 30 who had mild COVID-19 (a few samples of this study predate the infection). Cell type and time point are not known. This sequence joins TRBV3-2 and TRBJ1-1. TRBV3-2 is an annotated pseudogene. Specimen: PBMCs or a T cell subset sorted from them (not recorded which). CDR3 nucleotides: TGTGCCAGCAGCCACAGGGTTATGAACACTGAAGCTTTCTTT. The encoded protein is CASSHRVMNTEAFF.